This passage covers 6 T cell receptor beta chains from one sample sequenced in a study of tissue T cells after allogeneic stem cell transplantation. Repertoires were generated with immunoSEQ multiplex PCR, while TCRdb's copy carries only in-frame clones and drops some. This sample yields 6,000 to 8,000 clones, of which approximately 74% are seen a single time; about 0.73% belongs to the top ten. The sequencing input was blood. Receptor source: a female BALB/c mouse in good health. The strain is characterized by the MHC haplotype H2-d.

In its sample, this clone was seen a few times. Gene and germline names: mouse. The DNA ends 1 residue before the CDR3 does, and the rest of the CDR3 is filled in from the germline J gene. The V and J genes are TRBV20 and TRBJ2-3, with 9 bases aligning to TRBD1. The V and J ends lost 3 bases and 2 bases, in that order; junction bases with no gene match: 6. This CDR3 comprises 15 residues. The germline V gene encodes CDR1 GFQATS and CDR2 STVNSAI. The CDR3 region is CGASPGTGFAETLYF. The DNA read from the CDR3 is TGTGGTGCTAGTCCCGGGACAGGGTTTGCAGAAACGCTGTAT.

A word on this clone: Gene names and germline match the mouse. The CDR3: CASSLANTEVFF. The sequenced CDR3 bases are TGTGCCAGCAGCTTAGCAAACACAGAAGTCTTC. This chain connects TRBV4 to TRBJ1-1; D is uncertain. The CDR3 goes on 1 residue after the read ends, and that part is filled in from the germline J gene. V was pared by 4 bases and J by 0 bases, with 3 bases between. Germline V gene data show CDR1 as LGHDT and CDR2 as YNNKQL (reference sequence). CDR3 size: 12 residues.

As for this clone: Genes here carry mouse names. The CDR3 end lies 1 residue beyond the end of the read and is filled in from the germline J gene. The V gene is TRBV13-1, the J gene TRBJ1-4; D possibly corresponds to TRBD1 (6 bases). The CDR3 covers 13 residues. Germline lookup yields CDR1 NSHNY and CDR2 SYGAGN. The V end lost 3 bases, the J end lost 3 bases, and 6 bases lay between the germline ends. CDR3 DNA (partial): TGTGCCAGCAGTGGACAGGCCAACGAAAGATTATTT. Its protein product is CASSGQANERLF. The whole CDR3 protein reads CASSGQANERLFF.

Points on this clone: The genes and germline here are from mouse. The CDR3 spells CASGDARDRNSDYTF. The sequenced CDR3 bases are TGTGCCAGCGGTGATGCACGGGACAGAAACTCCGACTACACC. The rearrangement uses TRBV13-2 and TRBJ1-2, with 7 bases lining up with TRBD1. With the read ending 1 residue before the CDR3 end, the germline J gene is used to fill in that end. The CDR3 has 15 residues. Germline CDR1 and CDR2: NNHNN and SYGAGS (reference sequence). The V segment lost 0 bases and the J segment 1 base; nucleotides outside the gene matches: 3.

As for this clone: Gene and germline names: mouse. Read data end 1 residue before the CDR3 end; the end is taken from the germline J gene. The chain is built from TRBV19 and TRBJ1-3; 9 positions agree with TRBD1. Trimming at V came to 4 bases and at J to 0 bases, leaving 5 bases not matched to a gene. The V gene's germline CDR1 is FNHDT and CDR2 SITEND (reference sequence). This CDR3 is 16 amino acids long. CDR3 region: CASSRGQGNSGNTLYF. The CDR3 bases that were read are TGTGCCAGCAGTCGTGGACAGGGGAATTCTGGAAATACGCTCTAT.

With respect to this clone: Any gene name here is a mouse gene name. Read sequence stops 1 residue before the CDR3 end, and the germline J gene provides the missing end. J is TRBJ2-1 and V is TRBV29, with TRBD1 matching 9 bases. This CDR3 region has 16 residues. CDR1 and CDR2 from the germline V gene are MSHET and SYDVDS. V gave up 1 base and J gave up 0 bases; unmatched junction bases: 1. This CDR3 reads CASSLYRGRNYAEQFF. Incomplete CDR3 DNA: TGTGCTAGCAGTTTATACAGGGGGCGTAACTATGCTGAGCAGTTC. Based on the CDR3 plus reference TRBV29 and TRBJ2-1, the full variable domain is DMKVTQMPRYLIKRMGENVLLECGQDMSHETMYWYRQDPGLGLQLIYISYDVDSNSEGDIPKGYRVSRKKREHFSLILDSAKTNQTSVYFCASSLYRGRNYAEQFFGPGTRLTVL.